This T cell receptor beta chain comes out of a study of cytomegalovirus exposure and HLA in healthy donors. Findings of the study overall: In a later analysis, HLA-associated beta chains showed higher expansion and lower generation probabilities than comparable chains. In vitro testing confirmed a few CMV-associated chains as specific for CMV antigens. Published work reported that the classifier diagnosed cytomegalovirus status with high specificity and sensitivity. 150 to 200 TCR beta chains were listed as cytomegalovirus-associated.

The germline CDR1 and CDR2 sequences are SGHTA and FQGNSA. V lost 1 base and J 11 bases, leaving 23 bases between the germline ends. The CDR3 consists of 16 residues. Notes on this clone: Its antigen is not identified.

PCR amplification relied on 60 Vbeta primers (plus 13 Jbeta primers). The assay was immunoSEQ multiplex PCR, and TCRdb's table has in-frame clones only and misses some. The sample has approximately 120,000 clones, over 65% seen once. The genes are TRBV7-2 and TRBJ1-2; a possible D gene is TRBD1 (6 bases). The sequenced material came from PBMCs. The receptor was derived from a man aged 35 to 55 in good health and CMV-seropositive. The CDR3 region is CASSLVSGQGTRMYTF. The CDR3 bases are TGTGCCAGCAGCTTAGTATCGGGGCAGGGGACAAGGATGTACACCTTC. Full variable domain (rest looked up from reference TRBV7-2 and TRBJ1-2): GAGVSQSPSNKVTEKGKDVELRCDPISGHTALYWYRQSLGQGLEFLIYFQGNSAPDKSGLPSDRFSAERTGGSVSTLTIQRTQQEDSAVYLCASSLVSGQGTRMYTFGSGTRLTVV.